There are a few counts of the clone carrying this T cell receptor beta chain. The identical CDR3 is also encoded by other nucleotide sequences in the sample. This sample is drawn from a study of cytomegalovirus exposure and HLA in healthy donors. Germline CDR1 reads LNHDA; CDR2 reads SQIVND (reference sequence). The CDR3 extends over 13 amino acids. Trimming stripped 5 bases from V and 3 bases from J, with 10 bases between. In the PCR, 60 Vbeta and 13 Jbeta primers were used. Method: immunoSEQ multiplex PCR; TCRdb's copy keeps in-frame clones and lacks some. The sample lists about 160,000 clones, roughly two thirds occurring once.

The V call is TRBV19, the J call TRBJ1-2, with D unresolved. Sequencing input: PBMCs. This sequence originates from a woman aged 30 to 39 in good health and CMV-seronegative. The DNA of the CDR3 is TGTGCCAGTAGTTCCTCCACATACTATGGCTACACCTTC. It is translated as CASSSSTYYGYTF.